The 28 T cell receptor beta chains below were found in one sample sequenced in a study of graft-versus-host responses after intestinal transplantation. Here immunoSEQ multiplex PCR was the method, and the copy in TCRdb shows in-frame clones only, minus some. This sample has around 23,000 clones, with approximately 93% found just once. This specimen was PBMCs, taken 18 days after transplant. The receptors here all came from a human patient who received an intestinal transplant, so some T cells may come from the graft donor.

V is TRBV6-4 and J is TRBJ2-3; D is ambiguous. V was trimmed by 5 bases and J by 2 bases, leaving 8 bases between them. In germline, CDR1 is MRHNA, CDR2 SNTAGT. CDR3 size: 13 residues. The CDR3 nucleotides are TGTGCCAGCAGTACGGGTCCCACAGATACGCAGTATTTT. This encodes CASSTGPTDTQYF.

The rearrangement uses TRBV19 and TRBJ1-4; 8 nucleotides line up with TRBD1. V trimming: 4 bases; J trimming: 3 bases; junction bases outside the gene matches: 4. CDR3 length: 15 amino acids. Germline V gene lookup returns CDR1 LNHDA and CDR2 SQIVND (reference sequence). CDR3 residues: CASSTWTGSNEKLFF. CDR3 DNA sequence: TGTGCCAGTAGTACCTGGACAGGGTCTAATGAAAAACTGTTTTTT.

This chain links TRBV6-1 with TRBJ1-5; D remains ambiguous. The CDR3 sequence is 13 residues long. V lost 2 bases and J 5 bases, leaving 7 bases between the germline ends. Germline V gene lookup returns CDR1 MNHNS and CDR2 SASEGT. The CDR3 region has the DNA TGTGCCAGCAGTGAAAGAAGGCATCAGCCCCAGCATTTT. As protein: CASSERRHQPQHF.

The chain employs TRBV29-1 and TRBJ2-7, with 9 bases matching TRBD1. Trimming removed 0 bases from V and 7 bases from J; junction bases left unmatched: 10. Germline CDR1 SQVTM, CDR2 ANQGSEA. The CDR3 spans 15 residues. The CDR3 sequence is CSVEDPGQGKIEQYF. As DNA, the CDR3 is TGCAGCGTTGAAGACCCGGGACAGGGTAAGATTGAGCAGTACTTC.

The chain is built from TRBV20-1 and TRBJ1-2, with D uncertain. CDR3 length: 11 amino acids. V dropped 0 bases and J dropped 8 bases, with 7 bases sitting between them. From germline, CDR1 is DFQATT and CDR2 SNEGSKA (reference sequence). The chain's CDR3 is CSARDPLGYTF. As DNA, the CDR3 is TGCAGTGCTAGAGACCCCCTGGGCTACACCTTC.

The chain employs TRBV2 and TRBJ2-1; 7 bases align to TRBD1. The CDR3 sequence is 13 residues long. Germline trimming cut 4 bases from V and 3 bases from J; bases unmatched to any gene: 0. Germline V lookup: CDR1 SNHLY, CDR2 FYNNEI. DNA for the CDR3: TGTGCCAGCAGTGGGGACAGCTACAATGAGCAGTTCTTC. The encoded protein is CASSGDSYNEQFF.

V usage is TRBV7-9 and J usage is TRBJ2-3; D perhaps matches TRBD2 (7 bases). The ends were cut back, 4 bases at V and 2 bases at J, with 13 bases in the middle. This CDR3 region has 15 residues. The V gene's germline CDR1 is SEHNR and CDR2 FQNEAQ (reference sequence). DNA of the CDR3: TGTGCCAGCAGCTCGCGGGGGCCGTCCACAGATACGCAGTATTTT. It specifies CASSSRGPSTDTQYF. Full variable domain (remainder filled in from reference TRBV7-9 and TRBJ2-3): DTGVSQNPRHKITKRGQNVTFRCDPISEHNRLYWYRQTLGQGPEFLTYFQNEAQLEKSRLLSDRFSAERPKGSFSTLEIQRTEQGDSAMYLCASSSRGPSTDTQYFGPGTRLTVL.

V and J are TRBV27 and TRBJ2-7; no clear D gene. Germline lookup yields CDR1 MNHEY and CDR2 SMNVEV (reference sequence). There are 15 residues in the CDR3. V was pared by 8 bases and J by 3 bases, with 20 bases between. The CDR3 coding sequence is TGTGCCAGCCGATGGGGTGGTTCGGAAGGCTACGAGCAGTACTTC. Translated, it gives CASRWGGSEGYEQYF.

The CDR3 bases are TGCGCCAGCAGCCGCCAGCCGTGGGGGGCCAACGTCCTGACTTTC. Protein product: CASSRQPWGANVLTF. The rearrangement links TRBV4-1 to TRBJ2-6, with D hard to call. This CDR3 is 15 amino acids long. V was pared by 4 bases and J by 4 bases, with 11 bases between. Germline CDR1 and CDR2: MGHRA and YSYEKL.

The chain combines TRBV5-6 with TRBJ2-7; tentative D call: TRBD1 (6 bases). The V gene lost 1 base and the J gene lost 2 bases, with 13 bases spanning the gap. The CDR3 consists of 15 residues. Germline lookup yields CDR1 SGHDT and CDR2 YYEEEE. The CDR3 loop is CASSLKAGVAYEQYF. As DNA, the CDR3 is TGTGCCAGCAGCTTGAAGGCAGGGGTTGCCTACGAGCAGTACTTC.

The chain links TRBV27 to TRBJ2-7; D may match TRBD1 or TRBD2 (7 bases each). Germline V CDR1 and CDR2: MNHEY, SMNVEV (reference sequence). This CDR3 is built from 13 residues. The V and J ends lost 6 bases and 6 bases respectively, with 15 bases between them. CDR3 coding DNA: TGTGCCAGCAGGAGGGAGGGGGCGGCCGAGCAGTACTTC. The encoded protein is CASRREGAAEQYF.

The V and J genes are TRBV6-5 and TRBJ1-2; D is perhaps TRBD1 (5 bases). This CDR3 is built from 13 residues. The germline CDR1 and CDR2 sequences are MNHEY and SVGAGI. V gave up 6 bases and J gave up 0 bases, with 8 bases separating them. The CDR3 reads CASRTAANYGYTF. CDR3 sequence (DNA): TGTGCCAGCAGGACAGCGGCTAACTATGGCTACACCTTC.

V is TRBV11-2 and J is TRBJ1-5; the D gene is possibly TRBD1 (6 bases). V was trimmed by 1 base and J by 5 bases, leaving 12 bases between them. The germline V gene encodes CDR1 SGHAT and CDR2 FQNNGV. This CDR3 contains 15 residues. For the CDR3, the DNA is TGTGCCAGCAGCTTAGGAGGGGGGTGGGATCAGCCCCAGCATTTT. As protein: CASSLGGGWDQPQHF.

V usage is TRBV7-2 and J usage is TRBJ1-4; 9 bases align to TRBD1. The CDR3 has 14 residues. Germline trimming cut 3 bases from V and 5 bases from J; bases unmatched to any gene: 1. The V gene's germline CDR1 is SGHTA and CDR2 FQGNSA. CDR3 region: CASSFGTGNEKLFF. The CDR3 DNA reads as TGTGCCAGCAGCTTTGGGACAGGGAATGAAAAACTGTTTTTT.

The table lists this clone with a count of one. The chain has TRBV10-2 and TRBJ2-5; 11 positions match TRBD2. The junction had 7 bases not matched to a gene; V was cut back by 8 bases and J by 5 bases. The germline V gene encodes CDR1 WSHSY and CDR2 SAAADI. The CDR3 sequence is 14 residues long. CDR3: CASFSGGALETQYF. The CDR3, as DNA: TGCGCCAGCTTTAGCGGGGGGGCATTGGAGACCCAGTACTTC.

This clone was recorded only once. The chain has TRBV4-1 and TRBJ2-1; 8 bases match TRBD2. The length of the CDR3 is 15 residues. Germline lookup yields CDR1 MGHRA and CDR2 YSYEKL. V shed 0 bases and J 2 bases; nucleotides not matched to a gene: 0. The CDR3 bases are TGCGCCAGCAGCCAAGAAGCGGGGGCCTACAATGAGCAGTTCTTC. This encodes CASSQEAGAYNEQFF.

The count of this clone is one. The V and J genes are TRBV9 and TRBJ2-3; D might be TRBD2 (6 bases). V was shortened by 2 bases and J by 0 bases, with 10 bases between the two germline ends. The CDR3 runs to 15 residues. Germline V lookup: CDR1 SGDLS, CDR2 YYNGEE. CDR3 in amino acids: CASSVGGYSTDTQYF. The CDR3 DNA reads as TGTGCCAGCAGCGTTGGGGGGTATAGCACAGATACGCAGTATTTT. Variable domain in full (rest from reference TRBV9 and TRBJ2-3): DSGVTQTPKHLITATGQRVTLRCSPRSGDLSVYWYQQSLDQGLQFLIQYYNGEERAKGNILERFSAQQFPDLHSELNLSSLELGDSALYFCASSVGGYSTDTQYFGPGTRLTVL.

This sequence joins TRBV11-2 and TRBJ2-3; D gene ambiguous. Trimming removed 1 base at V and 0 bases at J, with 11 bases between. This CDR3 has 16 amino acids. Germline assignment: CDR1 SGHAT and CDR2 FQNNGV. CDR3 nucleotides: TGTGCCAGCAGCTTAGGTGTAGTTTTTAGCACAGATACGCAGTATTTT. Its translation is CASSLGVVFSTDTQYF.

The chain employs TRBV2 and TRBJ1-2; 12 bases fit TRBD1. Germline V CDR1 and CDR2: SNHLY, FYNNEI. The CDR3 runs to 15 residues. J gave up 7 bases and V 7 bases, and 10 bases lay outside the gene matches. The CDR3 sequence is CASTGTGGKRGGYTF. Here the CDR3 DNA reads TGTGCCAGCACAGGGACAGGGGGCAAAAGGGGTGGCTACACCTTC.

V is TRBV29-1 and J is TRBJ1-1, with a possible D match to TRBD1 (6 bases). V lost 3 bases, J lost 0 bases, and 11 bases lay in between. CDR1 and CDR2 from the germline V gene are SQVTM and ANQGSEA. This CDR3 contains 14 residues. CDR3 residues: CSVDGTGMNTEAFF. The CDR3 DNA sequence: TGCAGCGTTGATGGTACAGGGATGAACACTGAAGCTTTCTTT.

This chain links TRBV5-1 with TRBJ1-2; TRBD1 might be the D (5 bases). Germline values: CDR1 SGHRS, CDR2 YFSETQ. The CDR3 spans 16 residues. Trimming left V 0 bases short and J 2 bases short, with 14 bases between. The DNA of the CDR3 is TGCGCCAGCAGCTTGGGTGCCGGGACGTTGAACTATGGCTACACCTTC. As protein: CASSLGAGTLNYGYTF. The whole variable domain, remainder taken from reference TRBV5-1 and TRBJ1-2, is KAGVTQTPRYLIKTRGQQVTLSCSPISGHRSVSWYQQTPGQGLQFLFEYFSETQRNKGNFPGRFSGRQFSNSRSEMNVSTLELGDSALYLCASSLGAGTLNYGYTFGSGTRLTVV.

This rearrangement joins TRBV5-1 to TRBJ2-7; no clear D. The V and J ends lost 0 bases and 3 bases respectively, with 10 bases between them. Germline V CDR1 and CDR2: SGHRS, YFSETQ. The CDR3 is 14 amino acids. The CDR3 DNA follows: TGCGCCAGCAGCTTGGGGGATTTTAACTACGAGCAGTACTTC. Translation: CASSLGDFNYEQYF.

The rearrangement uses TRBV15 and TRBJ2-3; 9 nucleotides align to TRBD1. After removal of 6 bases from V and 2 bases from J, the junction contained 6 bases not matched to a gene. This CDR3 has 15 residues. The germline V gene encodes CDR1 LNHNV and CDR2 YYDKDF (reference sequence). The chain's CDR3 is CATRRQGDYTDTQYF. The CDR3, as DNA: TGTGCCACCAGACGACAGGGGGACTACACAGATACGCAGTATTTT.

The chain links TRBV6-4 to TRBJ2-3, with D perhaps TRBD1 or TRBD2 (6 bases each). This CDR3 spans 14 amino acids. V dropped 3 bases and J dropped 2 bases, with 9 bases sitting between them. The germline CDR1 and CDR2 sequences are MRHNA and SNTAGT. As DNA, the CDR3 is TGTGCCAGCAGTGAAGGGGGGCCCACAGATACGCAGTATTTT. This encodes CASSEGGPTDTQYF.

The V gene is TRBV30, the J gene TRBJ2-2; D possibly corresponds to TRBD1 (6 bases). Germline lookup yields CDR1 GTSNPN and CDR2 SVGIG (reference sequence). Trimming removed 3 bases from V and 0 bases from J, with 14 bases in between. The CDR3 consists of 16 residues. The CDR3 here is CAWSFLGAANTGELFF. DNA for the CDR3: TGTGCCTGGAGCTTTCTGGGGGCAGCGAACACCGGGGAGCTGTTTTTT.

The chain's CDR3 is CASSPPARARGLFF. CDR3 coding DNA: TGTGCCAGCTCACCCCCGGCCAGGGCGAGGGGACTGTTTTTT. The genes are TRBV18 and TRBJ1-4, with a tentative D call TRBD1 (5 bases). Germline V gene lookup returns CDR1 KGHSH and CDR2 LQKENI. This CDR3 is 14 amino acids long. Trimming shortened V by 3 bases and J by 13 bases, and 18 bases separated the two germline ends.

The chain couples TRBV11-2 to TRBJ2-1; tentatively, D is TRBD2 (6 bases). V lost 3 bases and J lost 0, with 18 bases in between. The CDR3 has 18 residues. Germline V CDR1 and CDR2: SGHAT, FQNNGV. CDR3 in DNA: TGTGCCAGCAGCTTTAACCCTCGACTAGAGAGCTCCTACAATGAGCAGTTCTTC. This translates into CASSFNPRLESSYNEQFF.

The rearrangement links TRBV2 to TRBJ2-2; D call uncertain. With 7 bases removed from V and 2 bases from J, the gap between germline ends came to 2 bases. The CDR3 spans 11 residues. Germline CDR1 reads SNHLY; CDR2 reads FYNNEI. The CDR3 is CASTNTGELFF. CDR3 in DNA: TGTGCCAGCACCAACACCGGGGAGCTGTTTTTT.